The 13 T cell receptor beta chains below all came from one sample that was sequenced in a study of response to subunit inactivated influenza vaccine. From the RT-PCR reads, TCRdb called clonotypes with MiXCR, one entry per CDR3 protein. The sample shows about 520,000 distinct CDR3 sequences, less than 30% of them seen only once. Sequenced here: CD4+ T cells sorted from PBMCs, sampled around 5 days after vaccination. The receptors were gathered from a man aged 50-60 years who received an inactivated influenza vaccine.

This clonotype showed up just a few times. The chain combines TRBV12-3 or TRBV12-4 with TRBJ1-2; D is ambiguous. Between the trimmed V and J ends, which lost 4 bases and 0 bases, there was a span of 18 bases. CDR3 length: 17 residues. The CDR3 sequence is CASSSTGSDYPNYGYTF. For the CDR3, the DNA is TGTGCCAGCAGTTCAACCGGGTCCGACTACCCTAACTATGGCTACACCTTC.

This chain joins TRBV7-2 and TRBJ1-1; 8 bases are a match to TRBD1. With 3 bases clipped from V and 10 bases from J, the junction kept 10 bases outside the gene matches. The CDR3 sequence is 14 residues long. Germline V gene lookup returns CDR1 SGHTA and CDR2 FQGNSA. Written as DNA, the CDR3 is TGTGCCAGCAGCTTTCGGGACAGGACGAGGGTAGCTTTCTTT. Residues: CASSFRDRTRVAFF.

The chain links TRBV24-1 to TRBJ2-7, with 10 bases identical to TRBD2. Per the germline V gene, CDR1 is KGHDR and CDR2 is SFDVKD. The CDR3 sequence is 15 residues long. The J segment lost 5 bases and the V segment lost 7 bases, leaving 10 bases of the junction unmatched. CDR3 amino acids: CATSPGTSVSHEQYF. CDR3 nucleotide sequence: TGTGCCACCAGCCCTGGGACTAGCGTGAGCCACGAGCAGTACTTC.

This chain connects TRBV9 to TRBJ2-1, with D possibly TRBD2 on 6 matching bases. V lost 4 bases, J lost 2 bases, and 13 bases lay in between. The germline CDR1 and CDR2 sequences are SGDLS and YYNGEE. The CDR3 totals 15 residues. The CDR3: CASSPTGGTYNEQFF. DNA for the CDR3: TGTGCCAGCAGCCCGACGGGCGGGACCTACAATGAGCAGTTCTTC.

The chain has TRBV28 and TRBJ2-3; 8 nucleotides align to TRBD1. The CDR3 runs to 15 residues. With 8 bases clipped from V and 1 base from J, the junction kept 8 bases outside the gene matches. Per the germline V gene, CDR1 is MDHEN and CDR2 is SYDVKM. The CDR3 loop is CASGYSGQGTDTQYF. The CDR3 bases are TGTGCCAGCGGATATTCGGGACAGGGCACAGATACGCAGTATTTT.

The rearrangement uses TRBV12-3 or TRBV12-4 and TRBJ1-5; D ambiguous. The V gene lost 6 bases and the J gene lost 8 bases, with 11 bases spanning the gap. The CDR3 runs 12 residues. Written as DNA, the CDR3 is TGTGCCAGCAGGACAACCTCAGAGCCCCAGCATTTT. Its translation: CASRTTSEPQHF.

This chain uses TRBV28 with TRBJ1-5, with D unresolved. CDR3 length: 14 amino acids. The germline V gene encodes CDR1 MDHEN and CDR2 SYDVKM. V dropped 1 base and J dropped 0 bases, with 4 bases sitting between them. CDR3 protein: CASSLSPSNQPQHF. CDR3 in DNA: TGTGCCAGCAGTTTATCCCCTAGCAATCAGCCCCAGCATTTT.

The chain is built from TRBV20-1 and TRBJ2-1, with 11 positions matching TRBD2. Germline values: CDR1 DFQATT, CDR2 SNEGSKA (reference sequence). There are 19 residues in the CDR3. The V gene end was trimmed by 1 base and the J gene end by 0 bases; junction bases not matched to a gene: 11. Written as DNA, the CDR3 is TGCAGTGCTAGAGTTACTAGCGGGAGTGCCCAATACTCCTACAATGAGCAGTTCTTC. This translates into CSARVTSGSAQYSYNEQFF.

In its sample, this clonotype was seen a few times. J is TRBJ1-1 and V is TRBV28; D remains ambiguous. Germline V CDR1 and CDR2: MDHEN, SYDVKM. Deletions cut 3 bases from V and 5 bases from J, with 16 bases between. This CDR3 is built from 15 residues. This chain's CDR3 is CASSFPWPGETEAFF. Here the CDR3 DNA reads TGTGCCAGCAGTTTTCCCTGGCCCGGGGAAACTGAAGCTTTCTTT.

This clonotype appeared a few times. J is TRBJ2-7 and V is TRBV4-3; TRBD2 aligns across 7 bases. J was trimmed by 8 bases and V by 0 bases; bases with no gene match: 4. The V gene's germline CDR1 is LGHNA and CDR2 YSLEER. The CDR3 runs to 13 residues. CDR3 nucleotide sequence: TGCGCCAGCAGCCAAGATCCCGGGACTAAGCAGTACTTC. Protein: CASSQDPGTKQYF.

This chain uses TRBV6-5 with TRBJ1-2, with TRBD1 matching over 7 bases. Germline assignment: CDR1 MNHEY and CDR2 SVGAGI. The CDR3 has 15 amino acids. V lost 3 bases and J lost 4; bases outside the gene matches: 8. The DNA for the CDR3 is TGTGCCAGCAGTTATAGACAGGGTATTATCTATGGCTACACCTTC. It translates to CASSYRQGIIYGYTF.

The chain uses TRBV10-2 and TRBJ1-1; TRBD1 matches 7 bases. CDR3 length equals 11 residues. The trim removed 4 bases at V and 7 bases at J, leaving 0 bases unmatched. Per the germline V gene, CDR1 is WSHSY and CDR2 is SAAADI. The DNA of the CDR3 is TGCGCCAGCAGTGCAGGGGGTGAAGCTTTCTTT. This codes for CASSAGGEAFF.

The chain carries TRBV4-2 and TRBJ2-6; TRBD2 might be the D (6 bases). Germline assignment: CDR1 LGHNA and CDR2 YNFKEQ. CDR3 length equals 18 residues. Deletions cut 2 bases from V and 0 bases from J, with 14 bases between. Here the CDR3 DNA reads TGTGCCAGCAGCCAAACCGGGACTTGGGGCTCTGGGGCCAACGTCCTGACTTTC. Protein product: CASSQTGTWGSGANVLTF.